One and the same sample provided the 9 T cell receptor beta chains below, sequenced in a study of vaccination and CD4 T cells after COVID-19. For these TCRs, the target antigens are not known. Sequencing of the DNA from cultured CD4+ T cells was carried out with the Oncomine TCR Beta short-read assay. MiXCR, run by TCRdb on the PCR reads, gives a single entry per CDR3 protein. The data show over 7,500 distinct CDR3 sequences, with roughly 70% seen just once and 37% held by the top ten. As for treatment: approximately 9-day PBMC culture with coronavirus spike peptide pools or control peptides (ViraFEST assay). Source material: CD4+ T cells from blood, cultured in vitro. These receptors were collected from a human donor who had recovered from COVID-19.

The chain employs TRBV9 and TRBJ2-5; TRBD1 matches at 7 bases. V shed 3 bases, J shed 1 base, and the junction held 12 bases outside the gene matches. This CDR3 spans 17 amino acids. Germline lookup yields CDR1 SGDLS and CDR2 YYNGEE. The CDR3 nucleotides are TGTGCCAGCAGCGCCGGACAGGCCGCCAGTTCCCAAGAGACCCAGTACTTC. Translation gives CASSAGQAASSQETQYF.

This rearrangement joins TRBV7-9 to TRBJ2-7, with TRBD2 matching 10 bases. The CDR3 covers 14 residues. Germline V gene data show CDR1 as SEHNR and CDR2 as FQNEAQ (reference sequence). The V segment lost 8 bases and the J segment 6 bases; nucleotides outside the gene matches: 10. This chain's CDR3 is CASAPSGGLFEQYF. Here the CDR3 DNA reads TGTGCCAGCGCTCCTAGCGGGGGCCTTTTCGAGCAGTACTTC.

This chain connects TRBV12-3 or TRBV12-4 to TRBJ1-3; D unresolved. The CDR3 loop spans 12 amino acids. V lost 5 bases to trimming and J lost 4 bases, with 6 bases between them. The CDR3 spells CASSQRGNTIYF. The CDR3 DNA is TGTGCCAGCAGTCAAAGAGGAAACACCATATATTTT.

This clonotype has only a few counts. This chain links TRBV15 with TRBJ1-6; the D gene is possibly TRBD1 (6 bases). The CDR3 has 14 residues. Germline V CDR1 and CDR2: LNHNV, YYDKDF (reference sequence). The V end lost 1 base, the J end lost 8 bases, and 9 bases lay between the germline ends. CDR3 protein: CATSRGNRDSPLHF. The CDR3 DNA reads as TGTGCCACCAGCAGAGGCAACAGGGATTCACCCCTCCACTTT.

The J gene is TRBJ1-6, the V gene TRBV6-1; tentatively, D is TRBD1 (6 bases). The germline gives CDR1 MNHNS, CDR2 SASEGT. The CDR3 extends over 15 amino acids. Trimming stripped 5 bases from V and 3 bases from J, with 11 bases between. The CDR3 DNA is TGTGCCAGCAGTCCGACAGGTCACTATAATTCACCCCTCCACTTT. Translating it yields CASSPTGHYNSPLHF.

The rearrangement joins TRBV20-1 to TRBJ2-1; D gene unclear. The V end lost 3 bases, the J end lost 8 bases, and 5 bases lay between the germline ends. Germline-derived CDR1 and CDR2 are DFQATT and SNEGSKA (reference sequence). The CDR3 sequence is 10 residues long. Here the CDR3 reads CSASSHEQFF. CDR3 sequence (DNA): TGCAGTGCTAGTAGCCATGAGCAGTTCTTC.

The V call is TRBV6-5, the J call TRBJ1-2; D is unclear. The CDR3 runs to 13 residues. V was cut by 2 bases and J by 8 bases, with 12 bases left in between. Germline V gene sequence: CDR1 MNHEY, CDR2 SVGAGI. The CDR3 spells CASSYEGKQGYTF. The DNA for the CDR3 is TGTGCCAGCAGTTACGAGGGAAAGCAAGGCTACACCTTC.

V and J are TRBV20-1 and TRBJ2-2; no reliable D call. Trimming removed 3 bases at V and 4 bases at J, with 12 bases between. Germline V gives CDR1 DFQATT, CDR2 SNEGSKA (reference sequence). There are 14 residues in the CDR3. The CDR3 DNA reads TGCAGTGCTAGGTCAGGCAAAGGCACCGGGGAGCTGTTTTTT. The encoded protein is CSARSGKGTGELFF.

In DNA form, the CDR3 reads TGTGCCATCAGTGGGACGGTTAGCTCCTATAATTCACCCCTCCACTTT. Protein: CAISGTVSSYNSPLHF. V usage is TRBV10-3 and J usage is TRBJ1-6; D gene uncertain. This CDR3 spans 16 amino acids. V lost 4 bases and J 0 bases, leaving 10 bases between the germline ends. CDR1 is ENHRY, CDR2 SYGVKD, per germline.